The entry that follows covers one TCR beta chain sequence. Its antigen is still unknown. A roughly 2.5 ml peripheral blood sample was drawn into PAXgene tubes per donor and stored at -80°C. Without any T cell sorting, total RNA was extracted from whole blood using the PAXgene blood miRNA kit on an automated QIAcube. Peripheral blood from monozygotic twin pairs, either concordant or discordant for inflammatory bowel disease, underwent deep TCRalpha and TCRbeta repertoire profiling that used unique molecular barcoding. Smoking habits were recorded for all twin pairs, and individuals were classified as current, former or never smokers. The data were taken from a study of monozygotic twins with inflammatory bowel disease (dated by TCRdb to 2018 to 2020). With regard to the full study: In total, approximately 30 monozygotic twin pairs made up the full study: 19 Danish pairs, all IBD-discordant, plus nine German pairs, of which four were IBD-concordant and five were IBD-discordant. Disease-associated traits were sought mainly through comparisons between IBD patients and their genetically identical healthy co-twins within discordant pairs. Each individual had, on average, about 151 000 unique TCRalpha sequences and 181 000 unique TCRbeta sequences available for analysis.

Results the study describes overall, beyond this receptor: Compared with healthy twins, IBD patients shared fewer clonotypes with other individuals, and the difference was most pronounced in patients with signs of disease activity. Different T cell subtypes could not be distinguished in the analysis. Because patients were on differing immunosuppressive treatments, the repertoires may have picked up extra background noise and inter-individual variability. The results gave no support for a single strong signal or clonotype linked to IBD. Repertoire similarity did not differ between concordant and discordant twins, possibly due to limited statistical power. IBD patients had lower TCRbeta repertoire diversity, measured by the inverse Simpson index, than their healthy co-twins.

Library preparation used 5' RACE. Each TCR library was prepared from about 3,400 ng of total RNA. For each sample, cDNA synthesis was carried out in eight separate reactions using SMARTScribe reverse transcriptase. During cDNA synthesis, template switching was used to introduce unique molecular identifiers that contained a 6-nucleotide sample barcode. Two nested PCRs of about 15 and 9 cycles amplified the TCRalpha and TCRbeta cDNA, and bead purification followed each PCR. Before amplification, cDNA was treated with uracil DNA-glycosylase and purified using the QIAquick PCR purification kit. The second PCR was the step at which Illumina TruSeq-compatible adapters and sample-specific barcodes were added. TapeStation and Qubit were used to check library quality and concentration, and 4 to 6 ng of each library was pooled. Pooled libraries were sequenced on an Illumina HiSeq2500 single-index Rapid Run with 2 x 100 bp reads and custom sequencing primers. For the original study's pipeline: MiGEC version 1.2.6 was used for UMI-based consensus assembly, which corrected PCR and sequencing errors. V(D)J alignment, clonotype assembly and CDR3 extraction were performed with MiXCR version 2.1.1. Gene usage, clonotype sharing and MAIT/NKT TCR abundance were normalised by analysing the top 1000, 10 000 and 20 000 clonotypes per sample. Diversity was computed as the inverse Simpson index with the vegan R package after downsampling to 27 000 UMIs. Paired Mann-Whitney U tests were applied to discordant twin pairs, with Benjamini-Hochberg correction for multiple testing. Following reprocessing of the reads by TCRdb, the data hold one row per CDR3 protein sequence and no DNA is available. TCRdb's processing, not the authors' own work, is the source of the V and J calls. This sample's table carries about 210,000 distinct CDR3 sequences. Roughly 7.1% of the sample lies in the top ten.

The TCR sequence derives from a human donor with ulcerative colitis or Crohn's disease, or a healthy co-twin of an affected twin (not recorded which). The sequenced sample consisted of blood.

This receptor has the CDR3 CASRPHRAMNYGYTF. The receptor chain draws on TRBV6-2 or TRBV6-3 and TRBJ1-2; lacking DNA, the TRBD1 call made by TCRdb goes unchecked. The CDR3 spans 15 residues, from the cysteine through the phenylalanine. The DNA is unrecorded. CDR1 is given as MNHEY and CDR2 as SVGEGT, both from the germline V gene.